The rows below give T cell receptor beta chains drawn from one sample of a study of blood T cell repertoires in COVID-19. Some clones are missing from TCRdb's copy, which holds only in-frame ones; the method was immunoSEQ multiplex PCR. This sample yields around 190,000 clones, of which 75% to 85% are seen a single time; 5.5% to 7% belongs to the top ten. The sample taken for sequencing was peripheral blood. The receptors here all came from a woman aged 40 to 55 with COVID-19, enrolled during active disease. Both conserved end residues are part of each CDR3. A D gene is named only where the DNA matches it firmly. A clone size is listed for some rows: how often the clone was seen (once, few, many), or a class if it is expanded.

J gene	V gene	clone size	D gene	CDR3 protein	CDR3 DNA
TRBJ1-3	TRBV5-5	.	.	CASSNDRPFSGNTIYF	TGTGCCAGCAGCAATGACAGGCCGTTCTCTGGAAACACCATATATTTT
TRBJ1-4	TRBV29-1	.	.	CSVDMRSGEKLFF	TGCAGCGTTGACATGCGAAGCGGGGAAAAACTGTTTTTT
TRBJ2-6	TRBV5-5	few	.	CASSPQGGANVLTF	TGTGCCAGCAGCCCTCAGGGGGGGGCCAACGTCCTGACTTTC
TRBJ2-7	TRBV4-1	.	.	CASSQELWTSYEQYF	TGCGCCAGCAGCCAAGAATTGTGGACTTCCTACGAGCAGTACTTC
TRBJ2-1	TRBV7-2	.	.	CASSSAFLGGVGNEQFF	TGTGCCAGCAGCTCGGCTTTCTTAGGGGGAGTAGGCAATGAGCAGTTCTTC
TRBJ2-4	TRBV7-8	.	TRBD2	CASSPRPVAGGYIQYF	TGTGCCAGCAGCCCTCGCCCGGTAGCGGGGGGATACATTCAGTACTTC
TRBJ1-2	TRBV4-2	.	TRBD1	CASSQDRGDYGYTF	TGTGCCAGCAGCCAAGACAGGGGGGACTATGGCTACACCTTC
TRBJ2-3	TRBV5-1	.	TRBD2	CASSLGLGSGSDTQYF	TGCGCCAGCAGCTTGGGCCTAGGGAGCGGGAGTGATACGCAGTATTTT
TRBJ1-2	TRBV12-3/TRBV12-4	.	TRBD1	CASSFGQGDGYTF	TGTGCCAGCAGTTTCGGTCAGGGGGATGGCTACACCTTC
TRBJ2-6	TRBV3-1/TRBV3-2	few	.	CASSPGGSGANVLTF	TGTGCCAGCAGTCCCGGGGGCTCTGGGGCCAACGTCCTGACTTTC
TRBJ2-1	TRBV5-4	.	TRBD2	CASSLRSGGDAYNEQFF	TGTGCCAGCAGCCTACGTAGCGGGGGGGACGCCTACAATGAGCAGTTCTTC
TRBJ2-7	TRBV11-2	.	.	CASSLNNPYEQYF	TGTGCCAGCAGCTTAAACAACCCCTACGAGCAGTACTTC
TRBJ2-7	TRBV27	once	.	CASSLKIVAYEQYF	TGTGCCAGCAGTTTAAAGATCGTAGCCTACGAGCAGTACTTC
TRBJ1-1	TRBV25-1	.	.	CASRKTGAANTEAFF	TGTGCCAGCAGGAAGACAGGAGCTGCGAACACTGAAGCTTTCTTT
TRBJ1-5	TRBV2	.	.	CASSELGGTKGGSNQPQHF	TGTGCCAGCAGTGAATTAGGGGGGACTAAGGGAGGTAGTAATCAGCCCCAGCATTTT
TRBJ2-7	TRBV7-6	.	TRBD1	CASSSTGTGPYEQYF	TGTGCCAGCAGCAGTACCGGGACAGGACCCTACGAGCAGTACTTC
TRBJ2-7	TRBV5-6	.	TRBD1	CASSLGDRVSYEQYF	TGTGCCAGCAGCTTGGGGGACAGGGTGTCCTACGAGCAGTACTTC
TRBJ2-7	TRBV12-3/TRBV12-4	.	.	CACRQASSYEQYF	TGTGCCTGCAGACAGGCGTCCTCCTACGAGCAGTACTTC
TRBJ2-3	TRBV5-4	.	TRBD2	CASSQSLAGVGTQYF	TGTGCCAGCAGTCAGTCCCTAGCGGGAGTCGGTACGCAGTATTTT
TRBJ1-2	TRBV5-1	.	.	CASSLEGVGYGYTF	TGCGCCAGCAGCTTGGAAGGGGTTGGCTATGGCTACACCTTC
TRBJ1-5	TRBV7-2	.	TRBD1	CASASQGALRQPQHF	TGTGCCAGCGCCTCTCAGGGGGCTCTTAGACAGCCCCAGCATTTT
TRBJ1-5	TRBV5-6	.	TRBD1	CASSLEGQGLSNQPQHF	TGTGCCAGCAGCTTGGAGGGACAGGGGTTAAGCAATCAGCCCCAGCATTTT
TRBJ2-7	TRBV5-1	.	.	CASSVPVGEGDEQYF	TGCGCCAGCAGCGTGCCGGTAGGGGAGGGGGACGAGCAGTACTTC
TRBJ2-7	TRBV6-1	.	TRBD2	CASSELAGGSYEQYF	TGTGCCAGCAGTGAATTAGCGGGGGGCTCCTACGAGCAGTACTTC
TRBJ2-2	TRBV25-1	few	.	CAVWGGANTGELFF	TGTGCCGTTTGGGGCGGGGCGAACACCGGGGAGCTGTTTTTT
TRBJ2-2	TRBV24-1	once	TRBD1	CATSDPGTGDTGELFF	TGTGCCACCAGTGACCCCGGGACAGGGGATACCGGGGAGCTGTTTTTT
TRBJ2-5	TRBV4-2	.	TRBD1	CASSPDRGGQETQYF	TGTGCCAGTTCTCCAGACAGGGGTGGACAAGAGACCCAGTACTTC
TRBJ2-1	TRBV7-9	.	.	CASSSAVNEQFF	TGTGCCAGCAGCTCCGCGGTGAATGAGCAGTTCTTC
TRBJ2-2	TRBV7-6	.	.	CASSPSPGTGELFF	TGTGCCAGCAGCCCGAGTCCAGGCACCGGGGAGCTGTTTTTT
TRBJ2-2	TRBV6-4	.	.	CASSERGPDTGELFF	TGTGCCAGCAGTGAGCGGGGGCCCGACACCGGGGAGCTGTTTTTT
TRBJ2-7	TRBV4-3	.	TRBD2	CASSQGGGVPSEQYF	TGCGCCAGCAGCCAAGGCGGGGGGGTTCCTTCCGAGCAGTACTTC
TRBJ2-7	TRBV9	.	TRBD1	CASSPRHGTEGYEQYF	TGTGCCAGCAGCCCCCGCCACGGGACAGAAGGTTACGAGCAGTACTTC
TRBJ2-1	TRBV21-1	.	.	CASSKVEGGCGDEQFF	TGTGCCAGCAGCAAAGTAGAAGGGGGATGTGGCGATGAGCAGTTCTTC
TRBJ2-2	TRBV11-2	once	.	CASSLSPQGTGELFF	TGTGCCAGCAGCTTATCCCCCCAGGGCACAGGGGAGCTGTTTTTT
TRBJ1-2	TRBV9	few	.	CASTYGDTHYGYTF	TGTGCCAGCACCTATGGGGACACCCATTATGGCTACACCTTC
TRBJ1-4	TRBV7-9	.	TRBD1	CASSQTGGREKLFF	TGTGCCAGCAGCCAGACAGGGGGCAGAGAAAAACTGTTTTTT
TRBJ2-7	TRBV5-1	.	TRBD2	CASSFDGGGYEQYF	TGCGCCAGCAGCTTCGACGGCGGGGGCTACGAGCAGTACTTC
TRBJ1-2	TRBV11-1	.	.	CASSTNRAGGYTF	TGTGCCAGCAGCACAAACAGGGCCGGTGGCTACACCTTC
TRBJ1-1	TRBV29-1	.	TRBD1	CSVHRGATEAFF	TGCAGCGTTCACAGGGGTGCCACTGAAGCTTTCTTT
TRBJ2-1	TRBV27	.	.	CASSLSIGRSRNEQFF	TGTGCCAGCAGTTTATCAATCGGTAGGTCCAGGAATGAGCAGTTCTTC
TRBJ2-1	TRBV6-2/TRBV6-3	.	.	CASSPGRESYNEQFF	TGTGCCAGCAGTCCCGGGCGGGAAAGCTACAATGAGCAGTTCTTC
TRBJ1-2	TRBV7-9	.	TRBD1	CASADGQGALGYTF	TGTGCCAGCGCTGACGGACAGGGGGCGCTGGGCTACACCTTC
TRBJ1-2	TRBV2	.	.	CASSALREVYGYTF	TGTGCCAGCAGTGCGTTGCGGGAGGTCTATGGCTACACCTTC
TRBJ1-1	TRBV5-6	.	TRBD1	CASSPGGLNTEAFF	TGTGCCAGCAGCCCAGGGGGGCTGAACACTGAAGCTTTCTTT
TRBJ1-5	TRBV9	.	.	CASSVGQGGQPQHF	TGTGCCAGCAGCGTTGGGCAGGGCGGTCAGCCCCAGCATTTT
TRBJ2-7	TRBV4-2	once	TRBD2	CASSQGATSGRTYEQYF	TGTGCCAGCAGCCAAGGCGCGACTAGCGGGAGAACCTACGAGCAGTACTTC
TRBJ2-3	TRBV2	.	TRBD1	CASRQDRARTDTQYF	TGTGCCAGCAGACAAGACAGGGCCCGCACAGATACGCAGTATTTT
TRBJ2-7	TRBV6-5	.	.	CASSYSAGASYEQYF	TGTGCCAGCAGTTACTCAGCAGGGGCCTCCTACGAGCAGTACTTC
TRBJ2-5	TRBV5-1	.	.	CASSLEGRGGETQYF	TGCGCCAGCAGCTTGGAAGGTCGGGGAGGAGAGACCCAGTACTTC
TRBJ2-7	TRBV10-3	.	.	CAISESAARSYEQYF	TGTGCCATCAGTGAGTCAGCGGCTAGAAGCTACGAGCAGTACTTC
TRBJ2-7	TRBV2	.	TRBD2	CASSEVLAGAYEQYF	TGTGCCAGCAGTGAAGTACTAGCGGGAGCCTACGAGCAGTACTTC